The 16 T cell receptor beta chains below come from one sample, sequenced in a study of T cell changes during pregnancy in multiple sclerosis (dated by TCRdb to between 2018 and 2020). The receptor library was made with the immunoSEQ multiplex PCR assay. TCRdb carries this immuneACCESS record with in-frame sequences only. Its versions omit some clonotypes, under half of them owing to an unresolved V gene in the studies checked, with the rest unexplained. This sample gives approximately 50,000 clones in total; roughly 90% of them show up just once. Jointly, the top ten make up 0.45% to 0.6% of the sample. The sample here was CD4+ T cells from peripheral blood mononuclear cells, taken after pregnancy. These receptors all stem from a female donor with multiple sclerosis, enrolled in a pregnancy study.

With respect to this clone: The junction differs from germline at one of its ends, possibly a read error. The V and J genes are TRBV7-7 and TRBJ2-5; 11 bases align to TRBD2. Germline CDR1 SSHAT, CDR2 FNYEAQ (reference sequence). The CDR3 contains 15 residues. The CDR3 reads CASSYQLAGAETQYF. The CDR3 DNA reads TGTGCTAGCAGCTACCAACTAGCGGGAGCAGAGACCCAGTACTTC.

CDR3 nucleotides: TGTGCCAGCAGTGAATCATCCCCGGGAGGGGGGGAGCAGTACTTC. The encoded protein is CASSESSPGGGEQYF. This chain connects TRBV25-1 to TRBJ2-7, with TRBD2 matching over 8 bases. This CDR3 has 15 amino acids. CDR1 is MGHDK and CDR2 is SYGVNS in the germline V gene. J lost 7 bases, V lost 1 base, and 9 bases had no gene match.

The chain is built from TRBV25-1 and TRBJ2-7; D possibly corresponds to TRBD1 (6 bases). Looked up from germline, CDR1 is MGHDK and CDR2 is SYGVNS. The CDR3 is 15 residues long. Trimming took 3 bases from V and 3 from J, leaving 15 bases between them. In nucleotides, the CDR3 is TGTGCCAGCAGTGAGCTCGGAACAGGGTTCTACGAGCAGTACTTC. Translation: CASSELGTGFYEQYF.

The chain has TRBV28 and TRBJ1-1; the D is unclear. Germline V gene lookup returns CDR1 MDHEN and CDR2 SYDVKM. The CDR3 is made up of 15 amino acids. V gave up 6 bases and J gave up 4 bases, with 18 bases separating them. CDR3 loop: CASRPPPFWSTEAFF. In DNA, the CDR3 is TGTGCCAGCAGGCCACCCCCATTCTGGAGCACTGAAGCTTTCTTT.

The chain joins TRBV13 to TRBJ2-3, with a tentative D call TRBD2 (5 bases). V was shortened by 1 base and J by 2 bases, with 10 bases between the two germline ends. CDR1 is PRHDT, CDR2 FYEKMQ, per germline (reference sequence). This CDR3 contains 15 residues. CDR3 nucleotides: TGTGCCAGCAGCTTAGCCCGGGATAACACAGATACGCAGTATTTT. As protein: CASSLARDNTDTQYF.

V gene TRBV19 combines with J gene TRBJ2-2; the match to TRBD1 covers 9 bases. Germline V gives CDR1 LNHDA, CDR2 SQIVND (reference sequence). The CDR3 totals 15 residues. J gave up 4 bases and V 3 bases, and 3 bases lay outside the gene matches. In DNA, the CDR3 is TGTGCCAGTAGTATGACAGGGGGTAGCACCGGGGAGCTGTTTTTT. This gives the protein CASSMTGGSTGELFF. Variable domain in full (rest from reference TRBV19 and TRBJ2-2): DGGITQSPKYLFRKEGQNVTLSCEQNLNHDAMYWYRQDPGQGLRLIYYSQIVNDFQKGDIAEGYSVSREKKESFPLTVTSAQKNPTAFYLCASSMTGGSTGELFFGEGSRLTVL.

This chain connects TRBV6-5 to TRBJ1-5; D is uncertain. Germline V CDR1 and CDR2: MNHEY, SVGAGI. The CDR3 sequence is 15 residues long. Trimming cost V 2 bases and J 4 bases, with 12 bases left between them. The CDR3 nucleotides read TGTGCCAGCAGTTACGCCGTACAGCCAAATCAGCCCCAGCATTTT. Its protein is CASSYAVQPNQPQHF.

The chain combines TRBV7-2 with TRBJ2-7; D may be TRBD2 (6 bases). CDR1 is SGHTA, CDR2 FQGNSA, per germline. The length of the CDR3 is 14 residues. V lost 5 bases and J lost 3, with 14 bases in between. CDR3 sequence reads: CASSAGGGNYEQYF. The DNA of the CDR3 is TGTGCCAGCAGCGCCGGGGGAGGTAACTACGAGCAGTACTTC.

The V call is TRBV28, the J call TRBJ1-5; weak D call: TRBD1 (5 bases). This CDR3 spans 15 amino acids. Trimming shortened V by 6 bases and J by 4 bases, and 16 bases separated the two germline ends. Germline CDR1 and CDR2: MDHEN and SYDVKM. CDR3 loop: CASSFKSGINQPQHF. The DNA for the CDR3 is TGTGCCAGCAGCTTTAAGTCAGGGATAAATCAGCCCCAGCATTTT.

On this clone: One end of the junction does not line up with germline, which may come from a read error. This chain uses TRBV2 with TRBJ2-1; D is unclear. This CDR3 is built from 11 residues. Germline V CDR1 and CDR2: SNHLY, FYNNEI. The chain's CDR3 is CASTEYRSLFF. The CDR3 DNA reads as TGTGCCAGCACTGAATACAGAAGCCTGTTCTTC.

The chain has TRBV9 and TRBJ2-6, with D possibly TRBD1 on 6 matching bases. V lost 4 bases and J lost 8, with 16 bases in between. The CDR3 loop spans 15 amino acids. The germline V gene has CDR1 SGDLS and CDR2 YYNGEE. CDR3 in DNA: TGTGCCAGCAGCCCAAGGGGGTTGGGAACCAACGTCCTGACTTTC. This sequence encodes CASSPRGLGTNVLTF.

This chain links TRBV5-4 with TRBJ1-3, with 7 positions matching TRBD1. Unmatched junction bases numbered 5, after V lost 4 bases and J lost 7 bases. The CDR3 is 13 residues long. Germline loops: CDR1 SGHNT, CDR2 YYREEE (reference sequence). CDR3 amino acids: CASSRQGGNTIYF. CDR3 coding DNA: TGTGCCAGCAGCCGACAGGGCGGGAACACCATATATTTT.

The chain links TRBV7-6 to TRBJ2-1; 11 bases fit TRBD2. CDR1 is SGHVS, CDR2 FNYEAQ, per germline. The V segment lost 0 bases and the J segment 7 bases; nucleotides outside the gene matches: 11. There are 18 residues in the CDR3. CDR3 region: CASSLAALAGVGGNEQFF. The CDR3 bases are TGTGCCAGCAGCTTAGCAGCACTAGCGGGAGTGGGCGGGAATGAGCAGTTCTTC.

V usage is TRBV13 and J usage is TRBJ1-6; maybe TRBD1 (6 bases). This CDR3 contains 15 residues. V gave up 3 bases and J gave up 7 bases, with 13 bases separating them. Germline V gene lookup returns CDR1 PRHDT and CDR2 FYEKMQ (reference sequence). As DNA, the CDR3 is TGTGCCAGCAGCTTGGGGGCAGGGCTGAATTCACCCCTCCACTTT. It translates to CASSLGAGLNSPLHF.

The chain recombines TRBV28 with TRBJ2-2; TRBD2 might be the D (6 bases). The CDR3 contains 15 residues. The V gene's germline CDR1 is MDHEN and CDR2 SYDVKM. Trimming left V 5 bases short and J 5 bases short, with 15 bases between. CDR3 protein: CASSTVRGKTGELFF. Written as DNA, the CDR3 is TGTGCCAGCAGTACCGTCCGGGGGAAAACCGGGGAGCTGTTTTTT.

The rearrangement uses TRBV7-6 and TRBJ2-1; a weak D match, TRBD2 (6 bases). The length of the CDR3 is 13 residues. Germline V gives CDR1 SGHVS, CDR2 FNYEAQ. Between the trimmed V and J ends, which lost 1 base and 7 bases, there was a span of 8 bases. CDR3: CASSLVAGNEQFF. As DNA, the CDR3 is TGTGCCAGCAGCTTAGTGGCGGGGAATGAGCAGTTCTTC.